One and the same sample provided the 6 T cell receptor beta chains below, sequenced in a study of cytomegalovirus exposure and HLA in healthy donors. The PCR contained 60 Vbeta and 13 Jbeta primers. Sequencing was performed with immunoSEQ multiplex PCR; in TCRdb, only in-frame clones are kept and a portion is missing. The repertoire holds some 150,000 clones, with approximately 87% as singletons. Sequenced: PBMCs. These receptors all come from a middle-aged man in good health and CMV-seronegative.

CDR3 sequence (DNA): TGTGCCAGCGGAAACCAGGGGGCCGCCAAAAACATTCAGTACTTC. This sequence encodes CASGNQGAAKNIQYF. J is TRBJ2-4 and V is TRBV28, with 8 bases aligning to TRBD1. This CDR3 is 15 amino acids long. CDR1 and CDR2 (germline): MDHEN, SYDVKM. After removal of 8 bases from V and 1 base from J, the junction contained 7 bases not matched to a gene. Full variable domain (missing parts from reference TRBV28 and TRBJ2-4): DVKVTQSSRYLVKRTGEKVFLECVQDMDHENMFWYRQDPGLGLRLIYFSYDVKMKEKGDIPEGYSVSREKKERFSLILESASTNQTSMYLCASGNQGAAKNIQYFGAGTRLSVL.

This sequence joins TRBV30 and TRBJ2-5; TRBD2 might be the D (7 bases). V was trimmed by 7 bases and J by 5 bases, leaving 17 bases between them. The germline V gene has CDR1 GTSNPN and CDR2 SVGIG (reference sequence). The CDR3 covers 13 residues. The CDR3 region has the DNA TGTGCCTCGGGCGGGGGCAATAGTGAGACCCAGTACTTC. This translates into CASGGGNSETQYF.

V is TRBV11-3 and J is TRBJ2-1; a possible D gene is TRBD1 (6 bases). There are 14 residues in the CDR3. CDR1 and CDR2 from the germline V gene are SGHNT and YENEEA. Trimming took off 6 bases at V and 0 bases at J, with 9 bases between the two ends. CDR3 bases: TGTGCCAGCAGTACGGGACACTCCTACAATGAGCAGTTCTTC. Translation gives CASSTGHSYNEQFF.

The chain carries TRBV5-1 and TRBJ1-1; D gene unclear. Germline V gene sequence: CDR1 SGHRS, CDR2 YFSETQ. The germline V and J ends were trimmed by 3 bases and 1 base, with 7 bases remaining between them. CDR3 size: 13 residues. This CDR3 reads CASSYAGNTEAFF. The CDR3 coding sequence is TGCGCCAGCAGCTACGCAGGGAACACTGAAGCTTTCTTT.

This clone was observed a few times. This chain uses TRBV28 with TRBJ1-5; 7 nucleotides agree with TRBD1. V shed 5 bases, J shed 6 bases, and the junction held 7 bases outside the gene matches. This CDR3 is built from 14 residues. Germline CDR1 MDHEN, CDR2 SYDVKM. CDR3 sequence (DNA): TGTGCCAGCAGTCTCCGACAGGGAGGTCAGCCCCAGCATTTT. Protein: CASSLRQGGQPQHF.

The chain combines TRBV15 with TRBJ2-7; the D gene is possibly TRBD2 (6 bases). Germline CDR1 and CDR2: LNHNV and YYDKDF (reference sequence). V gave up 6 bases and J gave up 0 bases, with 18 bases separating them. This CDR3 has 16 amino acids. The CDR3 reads CATRLAEDASSYEQYF. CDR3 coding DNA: TGTGCCACCAGGTTAGCGGAGGACGCAAGCTCCTACGAGCAGTACTTC.